This T cell receptor (beta chain) was recorded in a study of OX40 agonist ivuxolimab in advanced cancers. Study overall: The patients got ivuxolimab, which is an agonistic anti-OX40 (CD134) antibody. The study gave patients intravenous ivuxolimab at 0.01 to 10 mg/kg every 2 weeks. Study findings and constraints: Among the lowest peripheral clonal expansion occurred in 0.1-3.0 mg/kg partial responders. CD8+ T cells (on average) carried more expanded clones than CD4+ T cells.

With 7 bases removed from V and 2 bases from J, the gap between germline ends came to 7 bases. From germline, CDR1 is PRHDT and CDR2 FYEKMQ (reference sequence). The CDR3 is made up of 12 amino acids. The data were produced by immunoSEQ multiplex PCR, yet TCRdb's version contains in-frame clones alone and is incomplete. The table includes some 50,000 clones, 84% detected once. This clone is classed as medium-sized (0.01 to 0.1%). What it binds is not known. The sequenced sample was CD4+ or CD8+ T cells sorted from blood, obtained in a trial of the OX40 agonist ivuxolimab. This TCR was sampled from an adult with an advanced solid tumor such as melanoma, head and neck, liver or kidney cancer. The chain joins TRBV13 to TRBJ2-3; no reliable D call. The CDR3 coding sequence is TGTGCCAGCAACCAATTCACAGATACGCAGTATTTT. Translated, it gives CASNQFTDTQYF.